The 15 T cell receptor beta chains presented below share a single source sample, sequenced in a study of neurological immune-mediated disorders. TCRdb passed the 5' RACE reads through MiXCR, listing each CDR3 protein once. The repertoire has fewer than 90,000 distinct CDR3 sequences, 10% of them found once; the top ten carry around 2%. Sequencing was carried out using PBMCs. The receptors originated from a middle-aged man in good health.

This clonotype appeared many times. The junction departs from the called germline gene at one end, perhaps through a read error. The V call is TRBV12-3 or TRBV12-4, the J call TRBJ2-3; 12 bases line up with TRBD2. CDR3 length: 17 amino acids. This CDR3 reads CASSLAGGPRDTDTQYF. The CDR3 coding sequence is TGTGCCAGCAGTCTAGCGGGAGGGCCCCGAGACACAGATACGCAGTATTTT.

This clonotype was detected only a few times. The genes are TRBV12-3 or TRBV12-4 and TRBJ2-3; the match to TRBD2 covers 8 bases. There are 17 residues in the CDR3. The V gene end was trimmed by 2 bases and the J gene end by 3 bases; junction bases not matched to a gene: 10. The chain's CDR3 is CASSLSGSGGGTDTQYF. DNA for the CDR3: TGTGCCAGCAGTTTATCCGGATCGGGGGGGGGGACAGATACGCAGTATTTT.

J is TRBJ1-2 and V is TRBV20-1; D is possibly TRBD1 (6 bases). V shed 1 base and J shed 3 bases, with 9 bases lying between them. The CDR3 loop spans 13 amino acids. Per the germline V gene, CDR1 is DFQATT and CDR2 is SNEGSKA (reference sequence). CDR3: CSARGYRDYGYTF. CDR3 bases: TGCAGTGCTAGAGGCTACAGGGACTATGGCTACACCTTC.

This chain uses TRBV10-3 with TRBJ2-2; D gene uncertain. The CDR3 loop spans 15 amino acids. Per the germline V gene, CDR1 is ENHRY and CDR2 is SYGVKD. Between the trimmed V and J ends, which lost 2 bases and 6 bases, there was a span of 13 bases. CDR3 residues: CAISERVVEAGELFF. The CDR3 DNA is TGTGCCATCAGTGAGAGAGTGGTAGAGGCCGGGGAGCTGTTTTTT.

Ten or more counts support this clonotype. V usage is TRBV6-5 and J usage is TRBJ2-7, with no clear D. The CDR3 sequence is 15 residues long. Germline lookup yields CDR1 MNHEY and CDR2 SVGAGI. V was pared by 0 bases and J by 0 bases, with 9 bases between. The CDR3 DNA follows: TGTGCCAGCAGTTACTCGACGGGTCTCTCCTACGAGCAGTACTTC. It encodes CASSYSTGLSYEQYF.

This clonotype was counted a single time. A read error is possible here, since a much larger clone lies one base away. This rearrangement joins TRBV5-1 to TRBJ2-2; no clear D. The CDR3 consists of 13 residues. Looked up from germline, CDR1 is SGHRS and CDR2 is YFSETQ. V was pared by 3 bases and J by 7 bases, with 10 bases between. The CDR3 loop reads CASSYPQCGELFF. DNA of the CDR3: TGCGCCAGCAGCTACCCCCAGTGCGGGGAGCTGTTTTTT. Full variable domain (outside the CDR3, taken from reference TRBV5-1 and TRBJ2-2): KAGVTQTPRYLIKTRGQQVTLSCSPISGHRSVSWYQQTPGQGLQFLFEYFSETQRNKGNFPGRFSGRQFSNSRSEMNVSTLELGDSALYLCASSYPQCGELFFGEGSRLTVL.

This clonotype was recorded many times. The V call is TRBV20-1, the J call TRBJ1-4; 8 bases fit TRBD1. The CDR3 has 13 amino acids. Germline V gene data show CDR1 as DFQATT and CDR2 as SNEGSKA (reference sequence). J lost 6 bases, V lost 6 bases, and 6 bases had no gene match. The CDR3 bases are TGCAGTGCCCCTTTGGGACAGGATGAAAAACTGTTTTTT. Translated, it gives CSAPLGQDEKLFF.

This clonotype was detected ten times or more. V is TRBV5-6 and J is TRBJ2-1, with D perhaps TRBD1 (5 bases). The CDR3 has 12 residues. Per the germline V gene, CDR1 is SGHDT and CDR2 is YYEEEE. Trimming removed 1 base from V and 15 bases from J, with 14 bases in between. In DNA, the CDR3 is TGTGCCAGCAGCTTGATGTCAGGGCCTCCGTTCTTC. It encodes CASSLMSGPPFF. Drawing the rest from reference TRBV5-6 and TRBJ2-1, the complete variable domain is DAGVTQSPTHLIKTRGQQVTLRCSPKSGHDTVSWYQQALGQGPQFIFQYYEEEERQRGNFPDRFSGHQFPNYSSELNVNALLLGDSALYLCASSLMSGPPFFGPGTRLTVL.

The chain has TRBV7-2 and TRBJ1-5, with unresolved D. The CDR3 covers 13 residues. From germline, CDR1 is SGHTA and CDR2 FQGNSA. Trimming removed 5 bases from V and 10 bases from J, with 15 bases in between. CDR3 sequence reads: CASSLDPSKPQHF. Here the CDR3 DNA reads TGTGCCAGCAGCCTGGACCCATCAAAACCCCAGCATTTT.

There are many counts of this clonotype. The genes are TRBV6-5 and TRBJ2-7; the D is unclear. Germline CDR1 is MNHEY and CDR2 is SVGAGI. This CDR3 is 11 amino acids long. Trimming pared 5 bases from V and 7 bases from J, leaving 9 bases between. The CDR3 spells CASSPGREQYF. CDR3 nucleotide sequence: TGTGCCAGCAGTCCAGGACGAGAGCAGTACTTC.

This clonotype has a count of ten or more. V gene TRBV7-2 combines with J gene TRBJ2-1; TRBD2 aligns across 9 bases. CDR3 size: 12 residues. Trimming cost V 8 bases and J 8 bases; bases outside gene matches: 4. Germline V lookup: CDR1 SGHTA, CDR2 FQGNSA. The CDR3 DNA sequence: TGTGCCAGCGCGGGAGGGTTAGATGAGCAGTTCTTC. It encodes CASAGGLDEQFF.

The V call is TRBV6-1, the J call TRBJ2-1, with D possibly TRBD2 on 6 matching bases. The CDR3 spans 18 residues. Germline values: CDR1 MNHNS, CDR2 SASEGT. Trimming shortened V by 0 bases and J by 7 bases, and 22 bases separated the two germline ends. The CDR3 protein is CASSEAFPGLSTRNEQFF. CDR3 nucleotide sequence: TGTGCCAGCAGTGAAGCTTTTCCGGGACTGTCGACGAGGAATGAGCAGTTCTTC.

This clonotype was picked up many times. The chain's CDR3 is CASQGLAGGPNEQYF. CDR3 in DNA: TGCGCCAGCCAGGGACTAGCGGGAGGACCCAACGAGCAGTACTTC. The gene calls are TRBV5-1 and TRBJ2-7; 15 bases map to TRBD2. The germline V gene encodes CDR1 SGHRS and CDR2 YFSETQ. Trimming took 7 bases from V and 5 from J; bases not matched to a gene: 7. This CDR3 contains 15 residues. The entire variable domain, with the rest obtained from reference TRBV5-1 and TRBJ2-7, is as follows: KAGVTQTPRYLIKTRGQQVTLSCSPISGHRSVSWYQQTPGQGLQFLFEYFSETQRNKGNFPGRFSGRQFSNSRSEMNVSTLELGDSALYLCASQGLAGGPNEQYFGPGTRLTVT.

This clonotype was seen a few times. The chain has TRBV12-3 or TRBV12-4 and TRBJ1-4; D call uncertain. The CDR3 totals 11 residues. Trimming removed 3 bases at V and 8 bases at J, with 4 bases between. The CDR3 region has the DNA TGTGCCAGCAGTTTTGGGGAAAAACTGTTTTTT. It translates to CASSFGEKLFF.

This chain connects TRBV7-9 to TRBJ2-7; no clear D. Germline V gene sequence: CDR1 SEHNR, CDR2 FQNEAQ (reference sequence). The length of the CDR3 is 11 residues. CDR3 in DNA: TGTTATCCCATAGAACTCTACGAGCAGTACTTC. Translated: CYPIELYEQYF.